This T cell receptor beta chain was recovered during a study of cytomegalovirus exposure and HLA in healthy donors. Overall study: Early released data had around 88 million unique TCRs, all coming from HLA-typed donors.

V gave up 1 base and J gave up 9 bases, with 13 bases separating them. This CDR3 region has 15 residues. Germline-derived CDR1 and CDR2 are MGHRA and YSYEKL. PCR involved 60 Vbeta and 13 Jbeta primers. Data came from immunoSEQ multiplex PCR; TCRdb stores just in-frame clones and leaves some out. The data show around 200,000 clones, roughly 79% seen once. The chain employs TRBV4-1 and TRBJ1-6; weak D call: TRBD1 (5 bases). The sequenced material came from PBMCs. This receptor was identified in a young woman in good health and CMV-seronegative. As DNA, the CDR3 is TGCGCCAGCAGCCAAGGCAGGGAAAGGGGTTCACCCCTCCACTTT. This codes for CASSQGRERGSPLHF.